This passage covers 21 T cell receptor beta chains from one sample sequenced in a study of CD8+ T cells in alopecia areata. Sequencing used cDNA as its template, made by extracting RNA and reverse transcribing it. TCRdb's table, derived via immunoSEQ multiplex PCR, lists solely in-frame clones and lacks some. The repertoire consists of over 25,000 clones, with about 83% occurring once and the leading ten covering around 19%. Sequencing was carried out using NKG2D-low CD8+ T cells sorted from blood. The source of these receptors is a human donor with alopecia areata.

This chain connects TRBV6-5 to TRBJ2-5; TRBD2 agrees at 11 bases. The germline V gene encodes CDR1 MNHEY and CDR2 SVGAGI. Trimming took 0 bases from V and 1 from J; bases not matched to a gene: 1. The CDR3 contains 16 residues. The CDR3 reads CASSYSGTSGQETQYF. Here the CDR3 DNA reads TGTGCCAGCAGTTACTCCGGGACTAGCGGCCAAGAGACCCAGTACTTC.

In DNA, the CDR3 is TGTGCCAGCAGCTTAGTTAGGAAAGAGGGCCAAGAGACCCAGTACTTC. Translation: CASSLVRKEGQETQYF. This chain links TRBV7-2 with TRBJ2-5; D perhaps matches TRBD2 (5 bases). The germline gives CDR1 SGHTA, CDR2 FQGNSA. This CDR3 is built from 16 residues. The V and J ends lost 1 base and 1 base respectively, with 13 bases between them.

CDR3 region: CASSLGLVLAGGTNQETQYF. Here the CDR3 DNA reads TGTGCCAGCAGCTTAGGACTCGTGCTAGCGGGAGGCACCAACCAAGAGACCCAGTACTTC. The rearrangement links TRBV13 to TRBJ2-5, with TRBD2 matching over 11 bases. The V and J ends lost 0 bases and 0 bases, in that order; junction bases with no gene match: 12. Germline V lookup: CDR1 PRHDT, CDR2 FYEKMQ (reference sequence). The CDR3 is 20 residues long.

The gene calls are TRBV27 and TRBJ2-5, with D maybe TRBD2 (6 bases). V dropped 2 bases and J dropped 2 bases, with 15 bases sitting between them. Germline CDR1 is MNHEY and CDR2 is SMNVEV (reference sequence). CDR3 length: 16 residues. CDR3: CASSLVMGGWQETQYF. CDR3 DNA: TGTGCCAGCAGTTTAGTTATGGGGGGTTGGCAAGAGACCCAGTACTTC.

V and J are TRBV4-2 and TRBJ2-3; D might be TRBD1 or TRBD2, each matching 5 bases. The CDR3 is 18 residues long. Germline V gene lookup returns CDR1 LGHNA and CDR2 YNFKEQ. V was trimmed by 3 bases and J by 2 bases, leaving 21 bases between them. DNA of the CDR3: TGTGCCAGCAGCCAGGGTACCGGGGCCATAGAGTACACAGATACGCAGTATTTT. It specifies CASSQGTGAIEYTDTQYF.

The rearrangement links TRBV4-1 to TRBJ2-7; possible D gene TRBD1, 6 bases. Germline V lookup: CDR1 MGHRA, CDR2 YSYEKL. The CDR3 consists of 17 residues. V was clipped by 0 bases and J by 0 bases, with 15 bases between them. The CDR3 region has the DNA TGCGCCAGCAGCCAAGAGCGGTTGGACAGCGGCTCCTACGAGCAGTACTTC. Translation gives CASSQERLDSGSYEQYF.

The J gene is TRBJ1-2, the V gene TRBV30; TRBD1 is a possible D gene (5 bases). The CDR3 totals 17 residues. Germline assignment: CDR1 GTSNPN and CDR2 SVGIG (reference sequence). V was cut by 3 bases and J by 0 bases, with 20 bases left in between. The CDR3 reads CAWSSESGLRANYGYTF. The CDR3 nucleotides read TGTGCCTGGAGCTCTGAATCGGGACTGAGAGCTAACTATGGCTACACCTTC. Full variable domain (missing parts from reference TRBV30 and TRBJ1-2): SQTIHQWPATLVQPVGSPLSLECTVEGTSNPNLYWYRQAAGRGLQLLFYSVGIGQISSEVPQNLSASRPQDRQFILSSKKLLLSDSGFYLCAWSSESGLRANYGYTFGSGTRLTVV.

This clone was counted only a few times. The chain uses TRBV28 and TRBJ2-3; TRBD1 might be the D (6 bases). The CDR3 spans 14 residues. In germline, CDR1 is MDHEN, CDR2 SYDVKM. Trimming shortened V by 7 bases and J by 1 base, and 12 bases separated the two germline ends. The CDR3 sequence is CASTAGVGTDTQYF. The DNA for the CDR3 is TGTGCCAGCACCGCAGGGGTCGGCACAGATACGCAGTATTTT.

The gene calls are TRBV4-1 and TRBJ1-2; D remains ambiguous. From germline, CDR1 is MGHRA and CDR2 YSYEKL. The germline V and J ends were trimmed by 0 bases and 2 bases, with 10 bases remaining between them. This CDR3 comprises 15 residues. The DNA of the CDR3 is TGCGCCAGCAGCCAAGAACGGGTTTTGAACTATGGCTACACCTTC. Amino acids: CASSQERVLNYGYTF.

The J gene is TRBJ2-1, the V gene TRBV2; 7 bases fit TRBD1. Per the germline V gene, CDR1 is SNHLY and CDR2 is FYNNEI. Germline trimming cut 5 bases from V and 4 bases from J; bases unmatched to any gene: 5. The CDR3 is 14 amino acids. The CDR3 DNA reads TGTGCCAGCAGTCCCATGACAGGGTACAATGAGCAGTTCTTC. Translation: CASSPMTGYNEQFF. The full variable domain, with the rest looked up from reference TRBV2 and TRBJ2-1, is EPEVTQTPSHQVTQMGQEVILRCVPISNHLYFYWYRQILGQKVEFLVSFYNNEISEKSEIFDDQFSVERPDGSNFTLKIRSTKLEDSAMYFCASSPMTGYNEQFFGPGTRLTVL.

This clone was detected only a few times. This chain links TRBV19 with TRBJ2-1, with D perhaps given as TRBD1 or TRBD2 (5 bases each). V dropped 3 bases and J dropped 4 bases, with 16 bases sitting between them. Germline loops: CDR1 LNHDA, CDR2 SQIVND (reference sequence). This CDR3 region has 16 residues. CDR3 DNA: TGTGCCAGTAGTATCTACTCCGGGACCGCATACAATGAGCAGTTCTTC. It is translated as CASSIYSGTAYNEQFF.

V gene TRBV5-4 combines with J gene TRBJ2-1; TRBD2 agrees at 8 bases. V was clipped by 0 bases and J by 5 bases; unmatched bases: 7. This CDR3 is 16 amino acids long. Germline CDR1 is SGHNT and CDR2 is YYREEE (reference sequence). CDR3 protein: CASSLVPGGPNNEQFF. The DNA for the CDR3 is TGTGCCAGCAGCTTGGTACCGGGAGGGCCTAACAATGAGCAGTTCTTC.

The V gene is TRBV7-2, the J gene TRBJ2-5; 13 bases agree with TRBD2. This CDR3 comprises 16 residues. V lost 6 bases to trimming and J lost 2 bases; unmatched junction nucleotides: 6. The germline CDR1 and CDR2 sequences are SGHTA and FQGNSA. The CDR3 DNA reads TGTGCCAGCAGGGGGGAACTAGCGGGAGGGCAAGAGACCCAGTACTTC. Protein sequence: CASRGELAGGQETQYF.

Comments on this clone: An end of the junction does not agree with germline; a read error may underlie this. V and J are TRBV7-9 and TRBJ1-2; TRBD1 matches 8 bases. The CDR3 covers 15 residues. CDR1 is SEHNR and CDR2 is FQNEAQ in the germline V gene (reference sequence). In nucleotides, the CDR3 is TGCGCCAGCAGCCAGTTGACCTGGACAGGGAAAGGCTACACCTTC. Encoded protein: CASSQLTWTGKGYTF.

Note on this clone: Sequence at one end of the junction differs from germline and may be a read error. The rearrangement links TRBV4-1 to TRBJ2-3; D remains ambiguous. The length of the CDR3 is 16 residues. Germline CDR1 is MGHRA and CDR2 is YSYEKL. The CDR3 here is CASSQEGRGGTDTQYF. CDR3 coding DNA: TGCGCCAGCAGTCAAGAAGGTCGTGGGGGCACAGATACGCAGTATTTT.

V is TRBV6-5 and J is TRBJ1-1, with D perhaps TRBD1 (5 bases). Germline-derived CDR1 and CDR2 are MNHEY and SVGAGI. V lost 0 bases and J lost 0, with 8 bases in between. The CDR3 totals 15 residues. CDR3 loop: CASSYSGALNTEAFF. DNA of the CDR3: TGTGCCAGCAGTTACTCAGGGGCGCTGAACACTGAAGCTTTCTTT.

The chain is built from TRBV7-3 and TRBJ2-1, with TRBD2 matching 14 bases. Trimming cost V 5 bases and J 6 bases; bases outside gene matches: 6. The germline V gene has CDR1 SGHTA and CDR2 FQGTGA. There are 16 residues in the CDR3. Here the CDR3 reads CASSHGLAGGGNEQFF. For the CDR3, the DNA is TGTGCCAGCAGCCACGGACTAGCGGGGGGAGGCAATGAGCAGTTCTTC. Based on the CDR3 plus reference TRBV7-3 and TRBJ2-1, the full variable domain is GAGVSQTPSNKVTEKGKYVELRCDPISGHTALYWYRQSLGQGPEFLIYFQGTGAADDSGLPNDRFFAVRPEGSVSTLKIQRTERGDSAVYLCASSHGLAGGGNEQFFGPGTRLTVL.

The chain uses TRBV30 and TRBJ2-3; 11 bases align to TRBD2. Germline V CDR1 and CDR2: GTSNPN, SVGIG (reference sequence). The CDR3 runs 18 residues. With 5 bases clipped from V and 2 bases from J, the junction kept 15 bases outside the gene matches. The CDR3 loop is CAWSYSGTSGIYTDTQYF. Here the CDR3 DNA reads TGTGCCTGGTCCTACTCCGGGACTAGCGGCATATACACAGATACGCAGTATTTT.

V is TRBV28 and J is TRBJ2-5, with 9 bases aligning to TRBD1. The CDR3 spans 17 residues. V trimming: 2 bases; J trimming: 5 bases; junction bases outside the gene matches: 12. Germline-derived CDR1 and CDR2 are MDHEN and SYDVKM. The CDR3 protein is CASSLPGQGHLLETQYF. For the CDR3, the DNA is TGTGCCAGCAGTTTACCCGGACAGGGGCATTTATTGGAGACCCAGTACTTC.

The chain combines TRBV7-8 with TRBJ2-7, with TRBD1 as a possible D gene (6 bases). Germline values: CDR1 SGHVS, CDR2 FQNEAQ. Trimming removed 3 bases from V and 1 base from J, with 7 bases in between. The CDR3 sequence is 13 residues long. CDR3 coding DNA: TGTGCCAGCAGCTTGAGGGGGTCCTACGAGCAGTACTTC. Translating it yields CASSLRGSYEQYF.

A note on this clone: Other DNA sequences in this sample translate to the same CDR3. This CDR3 reads CSVVAGGSYEQYF. CDR3 coding DNA: TGCAGCGTTGTAGCTGGGGGCTCCTACGAGCAGTACTTC. The chain employs TRBV29-1 and TRBJ2-7, with D perhaps given as TRBD1 or TRBD2 (5 bases each). Germline CDR1 SQVTM, CDR2 ANQGSEA. This CDR3 comprises 13 residues. V was clipped by 4 bases and J by 0 bases, with 10 bases between them.